The 24 T cell receptor beta chains presented below share a single source sample, sequenced in a study of T-cell reconstitution after alpha-beta-depleted transplantation in children. TCRbeta library preparation incorporated unique molecular identifiers. TCRdb analysed the PCR reads with MiXCR anew, one entry per CDR3 protein. This sample has 780,000 or so distinct CDR3 sequences, with around 15% found just once. This sample comprised PBMCs, mostly from graft donor cells, obtained 360 days after TCRalphabeta/CD19-depleted stem cell transplant. These receptors originate from a male patient younger than 18 who had a stem cell transplant for acute lymphoblastic leukemia, so the T cells may come from the graft donor.

This clonotype has more than one count but fewer than ten. The rearrangement links TRBV5-1 to TRBJ2-7, with 11 nucleotides matching TRBD2. The CDR3 sequence is 15 residues long. The V segment lost 3 bases and the J segment 0 bases; nucleotides outside the gene matches: 2. Per germline, CDR1 SGHRS and CDR2 YFSETQ. The CDR3 reads CASSSSGRTSYEQYF. As DNA, the CDR3 is TGCGCCAGCAGCTCTAGCGGGAGGACCTCCTACGAGCAGTACTTC. Full variable domain (missing parts from reference TRBV5-1 and TRBJ2-7): KAGVTQTPRYLIKTRGQQVTLSCSPISGHRSVSWYQQTPGQGLQFLFEYFSETQRNKGNFPGRFSGRQFSNSRSEMNVSTLELGDSALYLCASSSSGRTSYEQYFGPGTRLTVT.

The table lists this clonotype with a few counts. The V and J genes are TRBV5-1 and TRBJ1-6; 7 positions agree with TRBD1. Trimming cost V 4 bases and J 7 bases; bases outside gene matches: 5. The germline V gene has CDR1 SGHRS and CDR2 YFSETQ. The CDR3 sequence is 14 residues long. The CDR3 loop reads CASSGRTGNSPLHF. DNA of the CDR3: TGCGCCAGCAGCGGAAGGACAGGCAATTCACCCCTCCACTTT.

This clonotype showed up many times. The rearrangement uses TRBV24-1 and TRBJ2-5; no firm D call. The V end was cut by 0 bases, the J end by 5 bases, with 9 bases between. The germline V gene encodes CDR1 KGHDR and CDR2 SFDVKD. This CDR3 is 14 amino acids long. The CDR3 DNA reads as TGTGCCACCAGTGATTTGGCACCCCCCGAGACCCAGTACTTC. It translates to CATSDLAPPETQYF.

CDR3 region: CAISESGAVDQPQHF. In DNA form, the CDR3 reads TGTGCCATCAGTGAGTCGGGGGCCGTCGATCAGCCCCAGCATTTT. The rearrangement links TRBV10-3 to TRBJ1-5; a weak D match, TRBD1 (6 bases). There are 15 residues in the CDR3. With 0 bases removed from V and 5 bases from J, the gap between germline ends came to 11 bases. The germline V gene encodes CDR1 ENHRY and CDR2 SYGVKD.

This clonotype was seen many times. The CDR3 coding sequence is TGTGCCAGCAGCTTAGAGTGGGGGGCATCTGAAGCTTTCTTT. Translated, it gives CASSLEWGASEAFF. This chain uses TRBV7-6 with TRBJ1-1; D might be TRBD1 (6 bases). The CDR3 extends over 14 amino acids. Looked up from germline, CDR1 is SGHVS and CDR2 is FNYEAQ. The germline V and J ends were trimmed by 1 base and 6 bases, with 12 bases remaining between them.

This clonotype has more than one count but fewer than ten. One junction end does not reproduce the germline sequence, and a read error may be involved. The chain uses TRBV6-1 and TRBJ2-3; the D gene is possibly TRBD1 (6 bases). The CDR3 loop spans 15 amino acids. Germline V lookup: CDR1 MNHNS, CDR2 SASEGT. CDR3 DNA: TGTGCCAGCAGGATGGGCAGGGGTTCCACATATACGCAGTATTTT. Translating gives CASRMGRGSTYTQYF.

This clonotype was counted many times. This chain joins TRBV5-1 and TRBJ2-1; tentative D call: TRBD2 (6 bases). V was trimmed by 0 bases and J by 6 bases, leaving 16 bases between them. The length of the CDR3 is 16 residues. CDR1 is SGHRS, CDR2 YFSETQ, per germline. The CDR3 spells CASSLDLGSTSNEQFF. The CDR3 nucleotides are TGCGCCAGCAGCTTGGATCTCGGGAGTACATCCAATGAGCAGTTCTTC.

In this sample, this clonotype turned up a few times. V gene TRBV6-5 combines with J gene TRBJ2-3; TRBD2 might be the D (5 bases). Germline-derived CDR1 and CDR2 are MNHEY and SVGAGI. CDR3 length equals 11 residues. Trimming left V 6 bases short and J 5 bases short, with 6 bases between. The chain's CDR3 is CASRRVDTQYF. For the CDR3, the DNA is TGTGCCAGCAGGAGGGTAGATACGCAGTATTTT.

This clonotype was seen a few times. The chain employs TRBV7-9 and TRBJ2-7; no clear D. The CDR3 totals 13 residues. Trimming took off 2 bases at V and 7 bases at J, with 12 bases between the two ends. CDR1 is SEHNR, CDR2 FQNEAQ, per germline (reference sequence). CDR3 in DNA: TGTGCCAGCAGCTTACCGGGTGTGGGGGAGCAGTACTTC. Protein product: CASSLPGVGEQYF.

The chain joins TRBV19 to TRBJ2-2; possible D gene TRBD2, 5 bases. The CDR3 totals 13 residues. Trimming stripped 10 bases from V and 3 bases from J, with 12 bases between. The germline CDR1 and CDR2 sequences are LNHDA and SQIVND (reference sequence). This CDR3 is CAMGVTDTGELFF. In DNA form, the CDR3 reads TGTGCCATGGGAGTAACGGACACCGGGGAGCTGTTTTTT.

V usage is TRBV20-1 and J usage is TRBJ2-1, with 10 bases identical to TRBD2. CDR3 length: 16 amino acids. The V gene end was trimmed by 2 bases and the J gene end by 3 bases; junction bases not matched to a gene: 7. CDR1 and CDR2 (germline): DFQATT, SNEGSKA (reference sequence). The CDR3 sequence is CSARMFLAGVYNEQFF. The CDR3 coding sequence is TGCAGTGCTAGAATGTTTCTAGCGGGGGTCTACAATGAGCAGTTCTTC.

This clonotype has ten or more counts. This chain connects TRBV10-2 to TRBJ2-2, with TRBD2 identical over 10 bases. The germline CDR1 and CDR2 sequences are WSHSY and SAAADI. V gave up 7 bases and J gave up 4 bases; unmatched junction bases: 3. The CDR3 length is 14 residues. CDR3 protein: CASKSGGGTGELFF. CDR3 DNA: TGCGCCAGCAAAAGCGGGGGGGGCACCGGGGAGCTGTTTTTT.

This clonotype showed up just a few times. The V call is TRBV14, the J call TRBJ2-5, with 10 bases aligning to TRBD2. The CDR3 spans 14 residues. Germline-derived CDR1 and CDR2 are SGHDN and FVKESK. V lost 3 bases, J lost 5 bases, and 3 bases stayed unmatched. In DNA form, the CDR3 reads TGTGCCAGCAGCCATCTAGCGGGAGTCGAGACCCAGTACTTC. It specifies CASSHLAGVETQYF. The full variable domain, completed using reference TRBV14 and TRBJ2-5, is EAGVTQFPSHSVIEKGQTVTLRCDPISGHDNLYWYRRVMGKEIKFLLHFVKESKQDESGMPNNRFLAERTGGTYSTLKVQPAELEDSGVYFCASSHLAGVETQYFGPGTRLLVL.

The chain joins TRBV5-1 to TRBJ2-7; 11 bases are shared with TRBD2. The ends lost 7 bases at V and 3 bases at J; junction bases unmatched: 6. This CDR3 has 14 residues. Germline CDR1 reads SGHRS; CDR2 reads YFSETQ. The CDR3 region is CASPGLAVVYEQYF. CDR3 nucleotides: TGCGCCAGCCCGGGACTAGCGGTAGTCTACGAGCAGTACTTC.

The V gene is TRBV19, the J gene TRBJ1-1, with D uncertain. Per the germline V gene, CDR1 is LNHDA and CDR2 is SQIVND (reference sequence). CDR3 length: 14 residues. The V and J ends lost 4 bases and 3 bases respectively, with 12 bases between them. In nucleotides, the CDR3 is TGTGCCAGTAGTACGCGGCCCCGGGACACTGAAGCTTTCTTT. The encoded protein is CASSTRPRDTEAFF.

In its sample, this clonotype was seen many times. The chain links TRBV5-1 to TRBJ2-2; tentative D call: TRBD1 (6 bases). This CDR3 has 15 residues. Per germline, CDR1 SGHRS and CDR2 YFSETQ. Trimming removed 5 bases from V and 0 bases from J, with 11 bases in between. The DNA for the CDR3 is TGCGCCAGCAGTTCGGGACACTCGAACACCGGGGAGCTGTTTTTT. This sequence encodes CASSSGHSNTGELFF.

This clonotype appeared a few times. V usage is TRBV6-5 and J usage is TRBJ1-4; a weak D match, TRBD1 (6 bases). V was pared by 2 bases and J by 7 bases, with 11 bases between. The V gene's germline CDR1 is MNHEY and CDR2 SVGAGI. The CDR3 spans 14 residues. This chain's CDR3 is CASSYGGPGEKLFF. The CDR3 DNA follows: TGTGCCAGCAGTTACGGGGGGCCGGGTGAAAAACTGTTTTTT.

This clonotype was counted a few times. This chain's CDR3 is CSARVSGRADTQYF. CDR3 nucleotide sequence: TGCAGTGCTAGAGTTTCCGGGAGGGCAGATACGCAGTATTTT. V usage is TRBV20-1 and J usage is TRBJ2-3, with 8 nucleotides matching TRBD2. The CDR3 extends over 14 amino acids. The ends lost 1 base at V and 4 bases at J; junction bases unmatched: 4. The germline V gene has CDR1 DFQATT and CDR2 SNEGSKA (reference sequence).

The V gene is TRBV20-1, the J gene TRBJ2-7, with 8 bases that match TRBD2. From germline, CDR1 is DFQATT and CDR2 SNEGSKA (reference sequence). The CDR3 contains 15 residues. The J segment lost 2 bases and the V segment lost 3 bases, leaving 9 bases of the junction unmatched. CDR3 amino acids: CSASGGGRITYEQYF. DNA for the CDR3: TGCAGTGCTAGCGGGGGGGGCAGGATAACCTACGAGCAGTACTTC.

V usage is TRBV7-8 and J usage is TRBJ1-4; D is unresolved. V shed 4 bases and J shed 6 bases, with 15 bases lying between them. The CDR3 is 15 residues long. Germline V lookup: CDR1 SGHVS, CDR2 FQNEAQ. The CDR3 DNA follows: TGTGCCAGCAGCTACCGAAGGGTGGGCCATGAAAAACTGTTTTTT. Translation gives CASSYRRVGHEKLFF. The whole variable domain, remainder taken from reference TRBV7-8 and TRBJ1-4, is GAGVSQSPRYKVAKRGQDVALRCDPISGHVSLFWYQQALGQGPEFLTYFQNEAQLDKSGLPSDRFFAERPEGSVSTLKIQRTQQEDSAVYLCASSYRRVGHEKLFFGSGTQLSVL.

This clonotype showed up just a few times. V is TRBV20-1 and J is TRBJ2-7, with TRBD2 matching 9 bases. After removal of 6 bases from V and 4 bases from J, the junction contained 7 bases not matched to a gene. Germline CDR1 and CDR2: DFQATT and SNEGSKA (reference sequence). The CDR3 has 13 residues. The CDR3 sequence is CSASGLAGYEQYF. CDR3 nucleotide sequence: TGCAGTGCCTCTGGGCTAGCGGGATACGAGCAGTACTTC.

The J gene is TRBJ2-7, the V gene TRBV12-3 or TRBV12-4; TRBD2 might be the D (6 bases). The CDR3 length is 14 residues. Trimming left V 5 bases short and J 1 base short, with 12 bases between. CDR3 sequence (DNA): TGTGCCAGCAGTCGCCCCGGACTATCCTACGAGCAGTACTTC. Its protein product is CASSRPGLSYEQYF.

This clonotype has just a few counts. The chain has TRBV29-1 and TRBJ2-7, with 7 bases fitting TRBD1. V was pared by 1 base and J by 4 bases, with 7 bases of the junction left unmatched. The CDR3 extends over 14 amino acids. Per the germline V gene, CDR1 is SQVTM and CDR2 is ANQGSEA. The CDR3 coding sequence is TGCAGCGTTGAAGGAGGGGGCGCAGGTTACGAGCAGTACTTC. It translates to CSVEGGGAGYEQYF.

The chain combines TRBV10-2 with TRBJ2-6; TRBD1 agrees at 7 bases. Per the germline V gene, CDR1 is WSHSY and CDR2 is SAAADI. V dropped 0 bases and J dropped 1; count of bases not matched to a gene: 9. The CDR3 covers 19 residues. The CDR3 loop reads CASSESRGRSGSGANVLTF. As DNA, the CDR3 is TGCGCCAGCAGTGAGTCGAGGGGGCGCAGCGGTTCTGGGGCCAACGTCCTGACTTTC.